This T cell receptor beta chain is from a study of shared clonotypes between healthy human individuals. Study findings and constraints: Memory subsets generally showed lower estimated richness than naive subsets.

Generated by immunoSEQ multiplex PCR, the TCRdb table keeps only in-frame clones and is missing some. This sample has about 2.4 million clones, with roughly nine tenths found just once. About this clone itself: What it recognizes is unknown.

This CDR3 is built from 15 residues. Germline-derived CDR1 and CDR2 are ENHRY and SYGVKD. Trimming shortened V by 4 bases and J by 7 bases, and 14 bases separated the two germline ends. This clonotype was sampled from a man younger than 35 in good health. Sequences were obtained from naive CD4+ T cells sorted from blood. The subset: CD45RA+ positively selected. This chain connects TRBV10-3 to TRBJ1-6, with a possible D match to TRBD1 (6 bases). The CDR3 DNA reads as TGTGCCATCAGTGCCGTGACAGGAAGGAATTCACCCCTCCACTTT. Translated: CAISAVTGRNSPLHF.